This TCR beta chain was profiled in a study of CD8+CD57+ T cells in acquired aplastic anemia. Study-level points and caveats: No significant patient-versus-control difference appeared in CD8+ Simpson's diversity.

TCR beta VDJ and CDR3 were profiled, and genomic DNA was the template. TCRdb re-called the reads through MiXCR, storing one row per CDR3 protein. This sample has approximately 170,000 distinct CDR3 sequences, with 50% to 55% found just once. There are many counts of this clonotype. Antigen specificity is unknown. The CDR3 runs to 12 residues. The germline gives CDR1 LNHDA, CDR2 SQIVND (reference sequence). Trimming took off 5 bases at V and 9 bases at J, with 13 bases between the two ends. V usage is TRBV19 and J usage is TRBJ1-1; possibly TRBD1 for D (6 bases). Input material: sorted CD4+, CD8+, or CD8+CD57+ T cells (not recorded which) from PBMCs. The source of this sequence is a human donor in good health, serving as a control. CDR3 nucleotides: TGTGCCAGTAGTCCCAGGGGATTGAAAGCTTTCTTT. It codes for CASSPRGLKAFF.